This TCR beta chain is from a study of CD4 T cells in relation to SARS-CoV-2 and coronaviruses. Study-wide background: TCR beta CDR3s were sequenced after roughly nine-day antigen culture of PBMCs.

Produced via immunoSEQ multiplex PCR; TCRdb's table is partial and in-frame only. The table shows about 36,000 clones, with around 85% occurring only once. As for this clone: Its matching antigen is unknown.

Germline V gene lookup returns CDR1 MNHNY and CDR2 SVGAGI (reference sequence). The CDR3 runs 15 residues. The V end lost 6 bases, the J end lost 2 bases, and 17 bases lay between the germline ends. The sequenced sample was naive CD4+ T cells from PBMCs, cultured in vitro. Subset denoted: naive CD4+ T cells isolated by negative enrichment. The V and J genes are TRBV6-6 and TRBJ2-7; D might be TRBD2 (7 bases). This clonotype was obtained from an adult with COVID-19. The CDR3 bases are TGTGCCAGCAGAGACGGGGGGCGGGATGCCTACGAGCAGTACTTC. This gives the protein CASRDGGRDAYEQYF.